Shown below are 27 T cell receptor beta chains from a single sample sequenced in a study of T-cell reconstitution after alpha-beta-depleted transplantation in children. Unique molecular identifiers were built into the TCRbeta library. MiXCR was run by TCRdb on the PCR reads, yielding one entry per CDR3 protein. The table records roughly 590,000 distinct CDR3 sequences, 16% of them present only once. Sequenced material: PBMCs from the stem cell graft donor, taken from the stem cell graft. The receptors were sampled from a human donor who donated a stem cell graft to a child with acute myeloid leukemia.

There are many counts of this clonotype. The J gene is TRBJ2-1, the V gene TRBV7-9; D uncertain. V gave up 7 bases and J gave up 6 bases, with 16 bases separating them. CDR1 is SEHNR, CDR2 FQNEAQ, per germline (reference sequence). The CDR3 length is 14 residues. The CDR3 loop reads CASTTTQSGNEQFF. The DNA of the CDR3 is TGTGCCAGCACTACTACCCAAAGTGGCAATGAGCAGTTCTTC.

This clonotype has at least ten counts. This chain links TRBV29-1 with TRBJ1-2; D gene ambiguous. The CDR3 is 11 amino acids. Per germline, CDR1 SQVTM and CDR2 ANQGSEA. The V end was cut by 4 bases, the J end by 8 bases, with 11 bases between. The CDR3 region is CSVVTGFGYTF. The CDR3 DNA is TGCAGCGTTGTAACGGGCTTCGGCTACACCTTC.

This clonotype has ten or more counts. CDR3 region: CASRSSGAYEQYF. CDR3 coding DNA: TGTGCCAGCAGGTCCTCCGGTGCCTACGAGCAGTACTTC. The chain combines TRBV12-3 or TRBV12-4 with TRBJ2-7; D not resolved. The CDR3 is 13 residues long. With 6 bases removed from V and 2 bases from J, the gap between germline ends came to 11 bases.

This clonotype was picked up a small number of times. The chain uses TRBV3-1 and TRBJ2-3, with D uncertain. Per germline, CDR1 LGHDT and CDR2 YNNKEL (reference sequence). The CDR3 is made up of 14 amino acids. Between the trimmed V and J ends, which lost 7 bases and 1 base, there was a span of 12 bases. The CDR3 nucleotides are TGTGCCAGCACCCCTCAGGACCGCACAGATACGCAGTATTTT. Residues: CASTPQDRTDTQYF.

Many counts were recorded for this clonotype. This chain uses TRBV20-1 with TRBJ2-1; maybe TRBD2 (6 bases). CDR1 and CDR2 from the germline V gene are DFQATT and SNEGSKA (reference sequence). The CDR3 length is 14 residues. The V end lost 7 bases, the J end lost 5 bases, and 18 bases lay between the germline ends. CDR3 DNA sequence: TGCAGTGTCCCTGGGGCCGGGACTGACAATGAGCAGTTCTTC. Translation: CSVPGAGTDNEQFF.

The chain links TRBV7-9 to TRBJ1-3, with a possible D match to TRBD1 (5 bases). The CDR3 is 16 amino acids. Germline CDR1 and CDR2: SEHNR and FQNEAQ (reference sequence). The V gene lost 5 bases and the J gene lost 8 bases, with 22 bases spanning the gap. CDR3 sequence: CASSPRTQGRGDTIYF. CDR3 coding DNA: TGTGCCAGCAGCCCTAGGACCCAGGGCCGCGGGGACACCATATATTTT.

This clonotype has a count of ten or more. Here the CDR3 reads CSGGGGREADTQYF. CDR3 in DNA: TGCAGCGGGGGTGGGGGCCGCGAAGCAGATACGCAGTATTTT. The rearrangement uses TRBV29-1 and TRBJ2-3, with D possibly matching TRBD1 (6 bases). The germline V and J ends were trimmed by 7 bases and 4 bases, with 18 bases remaining between them. The CDR3 runs to 14 residues. Germline CDR1 is SQVTM and CDR2 is ANQGSEA.

V usage is TRBV10-3 and J usage is TRBJ1-1; 8 nucleotides align to TRBD1. Per the germline V gene, CDR1 is ENHRY and CDR2 is SYGVKD. Unmatched junction bases numbered 6, after V lost 4 bases and J lost 2 bases. This CDR3 spans 15 amino acids. The DNA for the CDR3 is TGTGCCATCAGTGGTTCAGACAGGGGAAACACTGAAGCTTTCTTT. Translation gives CAISGSDRGNTEAFF.

This clonotype was picked up a small number of times. This chain links TRBV20-1 with TRBJ1-2, with 9 bases aligning to TRBD1. V lost 1 base to trimming and J lost 8 bases; unmatched junction nucleotides: 8. The germline gives CDR1 DFQATT, CDR2 SNEGSKA (reference sequence). This CDR3 is 14 amino acids long. This CDR3 reads CSARGAGTGLGYTF. The CDR3 region has the DNA TGCAGTGCTAGAGGAGCCGGGACAGGGTTAGGCTACACCTTC.

This clonotype showed up many times. V is TRBV25-1 and J is TRBJ1-6; D remains unclear. CDR1 and CDR2 (germline): MGHDK, SYGVNS. Deletions cut 1 base from V and 5 bases from J, with 9 bases between. The length of the CDR3 is 15 residues. In DNA, the CDR3 is TGTGCCAGCAGTGAATGGAACCGGAATAATTCACCCCTCCACTTT. This sequence encodes CASSEWNRNNSPLHF.

This clonotype was seen a single time. This chain connects TRBV28 to TRBJ2-2; D is ambiguous. The CDR3 is made up of 12 amino acids. Deletions cut 7 bases from V and 4 bases from J, with 7 bases between. Germline lookup yields CDR1 MDHEN and CDR2 SYDVKM. CDR3 nucleotide sequence: TGTGCCAGCAAAAGGATCACCGGGGAGCTGTTTTTT. The encoded protein is CASKRITGELFF.

At least ten counts were recorded for this clonotype. The chain employs TRBV7-9 and TRBJ1-2, with D perhaps TRBD1 (5 bases). Germline CDR1 and CDR2: SEHNR and FQNEAQ (reference sequence). Trimming stripped 5 bases from V and 8 bases from J, with 18 bases between. The CDR3 has 14 amino acids. The CDR3 DNA is TGTGCCAGCAGCCCACCAGGGACGGTTGTGGGCTACACCTTC. Amino acid sequence: CASSPPGTVVGYTF.

The chain is built from TRBV20-1 and TRBJ2-3; TRBD1 agrees at 11 bases. V shed 3 bases, J shed 5 bases, and the junction held 7 bases outside the gene matches. Germline CDR1 and CDR2: DFQATT and SNEGSKA (reference sequence). The CDR3 totals 15 residues. This CDR3 reads CSASLGQGVLDTQYF. Here the CDR3 DNA reads TGCAGTGCTAGCTTGGGACAGGGGGTTTTAGATACGCAGTATTTT.

The V gene is TRBV15, the J gene TRBJ2-5, with 9 bases that match TRBD2. CDR3 length: 19 residues. With 0 bases clipped from V and 4 bases from J, the junction kept 15 bases outside the gene matches. Per germline, CDR1 LNHNV and CDR2 YYDKDF (reference sequence). CDR3 sequence: CATSRERLGLLAGPETQYF. In DNA, the CDR3 is TGTGCCACCAGCAGAGAAAGGTTGGGTTTGCTAGCGGGGCCAGAGACCCAGTACTTC.

This clonotype was detected many times. V usage is TRBV20-1 and J usage is TRBJ2-1; D gene unclear. The CDR3 runs 15 residues. Trimming pared 0 bases from V and 0 bases from J, leaving 9 bases between. In germline, CDR1 is DFQATT, CDR2 SNEGSKA (reference sequence). CDR3 in DNA: TGCAGTGCTAGAGATGGTCTGAGCTCCTACAATGAGCAGTTCTTC. Translation gives CSARDGLSSYNEQFF.

The sample holds many counts of this clonotype. This chain connects TRBV20-1 to TRBJ1-5; D might be TRBD1 (5 bases). The CDR3 is 15 amino acids. Germline V lookup: CDR1 DFQATT, CDR2 SNEGSKA (reference sequence). V lost 0 bases to trimming and J lost 2 bases, with 11 bases between them. The CDR3 DNA sequence: TGCAGTGCTAGAGATAGAAGGGGTGGCAATCAGCCCCAGCATTTT. Protein sequence: CSARDRRGGNQPQHF.

The chain employs TRBV7-6 and TRBJ2-7, with D perhaps assigned TRBD1 or TRBD2 (5 bases each). Trimming shortened V by 1 base and J by 1 base, and 14 bases separated the two germline ends. Germline V gene data show CDR1 as SGHVS and CDR2 as FNYEAQ. The CDR3 runs 16 residues. The DNA of the CDR3 is TGTGCCAGCAGCTTAGGAGGGGTACTTCCTTCCTACGAGCAGTACTTC. Translation: CASSLGGVLPSYEQYF.

The chain employs TRBV5-1 and TRBJ1-1; 7 bases map to TRBD1. V gave up 7 bases and J gave up 1 base; unmatched junction bases: 4. The CDR3 is 13 amino acids. CDR1 and CDR2 from the germline V gene are SGHRS and YFSETQ. CDR3 amino acids: CASLGQPNTEAFF. The CDR3, as DNA: TGCGCCAGCTTGGGACAGCCGAACACTGAAGCTTTCTTT.

The J gene is TRBJ1-2, the V gene TRBV25-1; 12 positions match TRBD1. The CDR3 totals 15 residues. J was trimmed by 6 bases and V by 2 bases; bases with no gene match: 4. Looked up from germline, CDR1 is MGHDK and CDR2 is SYGVNS. The CDR3 DNA reads as TGTGCCAGCAGTGAAATCGGGACAGGGGGCGATGGCTACACCTTC. Residues: CASSEIGTGGDGYTF.

This clonotype was counted many times. The gene calls are TRBV29-1 and TRBJ1-3; D is ambiguous. This CDR3 is 11 amino acids long. CDR1 and CDR2 from the germline V gene are SQVTM and ANQGSEA. Trimming removed 2 bases at V and 16 bases at J, with 15 bases between. CDR3 DNA sequence: TGCAGCGTTGAAACCGGCTCCAGGCCGTATTTT. This codes for CSVETGSRPYF.

This clonotype came up many times. V usage is TRBV6-4 and J usage is TRBJ1-2; maybe TRBD1 (5 bases). The germline CDR1 and CDR2 sequences are MRHNA and SNTAGT. The CDR3 sequence is 16 residues long. Trimming pared 0 bases from V and 5 bases from J, leaving 16 bases between. The CDR3 protein is CASSDSVGDGTYGYTF. CDR3 bases: TGTGCCAGCAGTGACTCAGTAGGGGACGGCACGTATGGCTACACCTTC.

Only a few counts were recorded for this clonotype. The chain couples TRBV5-1 to TRBJ1-2; D not resolved. Germline V lookup: CDR1 SGHRS, CDR2 YFSETQ. V lost 2 bases, J lost 7 bases, and 21 bases lay in between. The CDR3 has 16 residues. CDR3 nucleotide sequence: TGCGCCAGCAGCTTAAAAACCACCTCCGGAAAACCTGGCTACACCTTC. This sequence encodes CASSLKTTSGKPGYTF. The variable domain in full, completed from reference TRBV5-1 and TRBJ1-2, reads KAGVTQTPRYLIKTRGQQVTLSCSPISGHRSVSWYQQTPGQGLQFLFEYFSETQRNKGNFPGRFSGRQFSNSRSEMNVSTLELGDSALYLCASSLKTTSGKPGYTFGSGTRLTVV.

This clonotype has a count of ten or more. V and J are TRBV5-1 and TRBJ2-3, with 8 bases fitting TRBD2. Unmatched junction bases numbered 9, after V lost 6 bases and J lost 0 bases. The CDR3 has 16 amino acids. Germline V gives CDR1 SGHRS, CDR2 YFSETQ. The CDR3 nucleotides read TGCGCCAGCACCAGCGGGGGTTCCCTAAGCACAGATACGCAGTATTTT. Translating it yields CASTSGGSLSTDTQYF.

CDR3 region: CASSSRDRFYEQYV. DNA of the CDR3: TGTGCCAGCAGCTCCCGGGACAGGTTCTACGAGCAGTACGTC. The V call is TRBV11-1, the J call TRBJ2-7; 8 positions match TRBD1. The germline V gene has CDR1 SGHAT and CDR2 FQDESV (reference sequence). The CDR3 runs 14 residues. V shed 4 bases and J 3 bases; nucleotides not matched to a gene: 5.

The sample holds many counts of this clonotype. The rearrangement links TRBV7-2 to TRBJ2-5; D perhaps matches TRBD1 (5 bases). The CDR3 length is 13 residues. Trimming pared 5 bases from V and 3 bases from J, leaving 10 bases between. Germline CDR1 is SGHTA and CDR2 is FQGNSA. The CDR3 nucleotides are TGTGCCAGCAGCCGTGGCAGGGAAGAGACCCAGTACTTC. Translated: CASSRGREETQYF. Full variable domain (outside the CDR3, taken from reference TRBV7-2 and TRBJ2-5): GAGVSQSPSNKVTEKGKDVELRCDPISGHTALYWYRQSLGQGLEFLIYFQGNSAPDKSGLPSDRFSAERTGGSVSTLTIQRTQQEDSAVYLCASSRGREETQYFGPGTRLLVL.

In this sample, this clonotype turned up once. The chain couples TRBV11-2 to TRBJ2-7; the match to TRBD2 covers 9 bases. The CDR3 is made up of 19 amino acids. Trimming cost V 3 bases and J 2 bases; bases outside gene matches: 17. The germline V gene encodes CDR1 SGHAT and CDR2 FQNNGV. CDR3 coding DNA: TGTGCCAGCAGCTTCAAGGTGGGACTAGCCCCCTTCTCCCCCTACGAGCAGTACTTC. Amino acid sequence: CASSFKVGLAPFSPYEQYF. The full variable domain, in which reference TRBV11-2 and TRBJ2-7 provide the parts outside the CDR3, is EAGVAQSPRYKIIEKRQSVAFWCNPISGHATLYWYQQILGQGPKLLIQFQNNGVVDDSQLPKDRFSAERLKGVDSTLKIQPAKLEDSAVYLCASSFKVGLAPFSPYEQYFGPGTRLTVT.

This clonotype has a count of ten or more. CDR3 sequence: CSAGGQGLEQYF. In nucleotides, the CDR3 is TGCAGTGCTGGGGGACAGGGGCTCGAGCAGTACTTC. J is TRBJ2-7 and V is TRBV20-1, with 10 bases identical to TRBD1. The germline V gene has CDR1 DFQATT and CDR2 SNEGSKA (reference sequence). The junction had 4 bases not matched to a gene; V was cut back by 5 bases and J by 6 bases. The CDR3 is 12 amino acids.